Below, 9 T cell receptor beta chains from the same sample are listed, as sequenced in a study of response to subunit inactivated influenza vaccine. TCRdb redid the calling of the RT-PCR reads with MiXCR, one entry per CDR3 protein. Of a few hundred thousand distinct CDR3 sequences in the sample, around 15% were seen once. The specimen was PBMCs from blood, collected 11 to 12 days after vaccination. The origin of the receptors is a man aged 45-60 years who received an inactivated influenza vaccine.

The gene calls are TRBV10-3 and TRBJ2-2; 7 positions match TRBD2. The CDR3 has 14 amino acids. The J segment lost 2 bases and the V segment lost 11 bases, leaving 8 bases of the junction unmatched. Germline V gives CDR1 ENHRY, CDR2 SYGVKD. The CDR3 DNA is TGTGCCTCGCGGCGGGGGAAAAACACCGGGGAGCTGTTTTTT. Translated, it gives CASRRGKNTGELFF.

The CDR3 DNA follows: TGTGCCAGCAGCCAAGATCCCGATTCCCTAGGCGGTGAAAAACTGTTTTTT. Amino acid sequence: CASSQDPDSLGGEKLFF. The V gene is TRBV4-2, the J gene TRBJ1-4; no definite D call. CDR3 length: 17 residues. The germline gives CDR1 LGHNA, CDR2 YNFKEQ. Trimming took off 0 bases at V and 7 bases at J, with 18 bases between the two ends.

This clonotype was observed a handful of times. V and J are TRBV12-3 or TRBV12-4 and TRBJ2-1, with 13 bases that match TRBD2. The CDR3 is 14 residues long. The junction had 6 bases not matched to a gene; V was cut back by 9 bases and J by 7 bases. The CDR3 DNA reads as TGTGCCAGTGCGACTAGCGGGAGGTTTAATGAGCAGTTCTTC. It specifies CASATSGRFNEQFF.

There are a few counts of this clonotype. This sequence joins TRBV20-1 and TRBJ1-6; maybe TRBD1 (5 bases). In germline, CDR1 is DFQATT, CDR2 SNEGSKA (reference sequence). The length of the CDR3 is 17 residues. The V and J ends lost 4 bases and 6 bases respectively, with 22 bases between them. The CDR3 DNA is TGCAGTGCTACATCAGCGGCCACGGGACGTTCTAATTCACCCCTCCACTTT. The encoded protein is CSATSAATGRSNSPLHF.

CDR3 amino acids: CASSLSGGEQYF. The CDR3 region has the DNA TGTGCCAGCAGTTTATCGGGGGGAGAGCAGTACTTC. V and J are TRBV12-3 or TRBV12-4 and TRBJ2-7, with 7 positions matching TRBD2. The CDR3 is 12 amino acids. Trimming at V came to 2 bases and at J to 7 bases, leaving 2 bases not matched to a gene.

This clonotype was observed at least ten times. This chain joins TRBV20-1 and TRBJ2-3; the D is unclear. The CDR3 extends over 11 amino acids. Trimming pared 5 bases from V and 0 bases from J, leaving 3 bases between. Germline loops: CDR1 DFQATT, CDR2 SNEGSKA (reference sequence). CDR3: CSAASTDTQYF. Written as DNA, the CDR3 is TGCAGTGCTGCAAGCACAGATACGCAGTATTTT.

This clonotype has more than one count but fewer than ten. The chain combines TRBV11-2 with TRBJ1-4, with D possibly being TRBD1 (5 bases). Germline values: CDR1 SGHAT, CDR2 FQNNGV. CDR3 length: 17 amino acids. V dropped 1 base and J dropped 0 bases, with 12 bases sitting between them. In DNA, the CDR3 is TGTGCCAGCAGCTTAGGTTGGACACTTACAACTAATGAAAAACTGTTTTTT. Residues: CASSLGWTLTTNEKLFF.

This clonotype was seen a handful of times. The chain couples TRBV2 to TRBJ1-2; D not certain. Germline loops: CDR1 SNHLY, CDR2 FYNNEI. V gave up 4 bases and J gave up 7 bases, with 16 bases separating them. There are 14 residues in the CDR3. CDR3 sequence: CASSVLAGSGGYTF. DNA for the CDR3: TGTGCCAGCAGTGTTTTGGCAGGTAGTGGTGGCTACACCTTC.

CDR3 sequence: CASSQVLLSGTNSYNEQFF. The CDR3 bases are TGTGCCAGCAGCCAAGTCTTGTTATCGGGGACTAACTCCTACAATGAGCAGTTCTTC. This chain joins TRBV3-1 and TRBJ2-1; 7 nucleotides align to TRBD2. This CDR3 comprises 19 residues. Germline-derived CDR1 and CDR2 are LGHDT and YNNKEL (reference sequence). V lost 1 base, J lost 0 bases, and 12 bases stayed unmatched.